The T cell receptor (beta chain) under discussion was sequenced for a study of blood T cell repertoires in COVID-19. Individuals drawn from about two dozen US areas were roughly 18 to 89 years old. Authors' methods: Amplified reference gene primers provided the basis for estimating nucleated cell counts. TCRdb's table, derived via immunoSEQ multiplex PCR, lists solely in-frame clones and lacks some. Clone size and the V and J calls come from that table; the DNA yielded D and trimming. Among approximately 380,000 clones listed, more than 85% were seen once. The germline CDR1 and CDR2 sequences are LGHDT and YNNKEL (reference sequence). The CDR3 has 17 residues. Trimming took off 7 bases at V and 2 bases at J, with 21 bases between the two ends.

The sequence came from a woman between 40 and 50 years old who had been exposed to COVID-19. The rearrangement uses TRBV3-1 (or the pseudogene TRBV3-2) and TRBJ1-3, with a possible D match to TRBD1 (6 bases). Sequencing was performed on PBMCs or T cells enriched from blood (not recorded which). The CDR3 is CASTPLGFRGAGNTIYF. CDR3 DNA: TGTGCCAGCACCCCTCTAGGGTTCAGGGGAGCTGGAAACACCATATATTTT.